The next 31 T cell receptor beta chains were all read from a single sample in a study of shared clonotypes between healthy human individuals. Generated by immunoSEQ multiplex PCR, the TCRdb table keeps only in-frame clones and is missing some. The sample comprises roughly 200,000 clones, roughly 70% of which are singletons, and about 9.4% rests with the top ten. The specimen was memory CD4+ T cells sorted from blood. Documented subset: CD45RA-negative fraction. All receptors come from a man in his thirties or forties in good health.

CDR3 DNA: TGCGCCAGCAGCCAACCCGACAGGGAGCTTTATGGCTACACCTTC. Residues: CASSQPDRELYGYTF. This sequence joins TRBV4-1 and TRBJ1-2, with 7 bases identical to TRBD1. V lost 2 bases and J lost 5; bases outside the gene matches: 8. The CDR3 covers 15 residues. The V gene's germline CDR1 is MGHRA and CDR2 YSYEKL.

The V and J genes are TRBV4-1 and TRBJ2-7; maybe TRBD1 (6 bases). The V gene's germline CDR1 is MGHRA and CDR2 YSYEKL. This CDR3 has 15 amino acids. V lost 2 bases and J lost 4, with 15 bases in between. The chain's CDR3 is CASSQMRAGAYEQYF. The CDR3, as DNA: TGCGCCAGCAGCCAAATGCGGGCAGGGGCGTACGAGCAGTACTTC.

The chain combines TRBV6-5 with TRBJ2-1, with 7 bases identical to TRBD2. This CDR3 has 15 residues. With V trimmed by 0 bases and J by 6 bases, 5 bases remained unmatched. CDR1 and CDR2 (germline): MNHEY, SVGAGI. DNA for the CDR3: TGTGCCAGCAGTTACTCGGGGGGGTCGGGCAATGAGCAGTTCTTC. Amino acid sequence: CASSYSGGSGNEQFF.

The J gene is TRBJ1-4, the V gene TRBV18, with 7 bases identical to TRBD1. The CDR3 has 16 residues. The V gene's germline CDR1 is KGHSH and CDR2 LQKENI. V gave up 2 bases and J gave up 7 bases; unmatched junction bases: 10. CDR3 DNA: TGTGCCAGCTCACCAGCGACAGGGCGCGCGTCTGAAAAACTGTTTTTT. Translated: CASSPATGRASEKLFF.

The chain uses TRBV18 and TRBJ2-3; D is ambiguous. The CDR3 spans 14 residues. CDR1 KGHSH and CDR2 LQKENI come from the germline V gene. Trimming removed 4 bases from V and 1 base from J, with 9 bases in between. The CDR3 loop is CASSRSRGTDTQYF. The CDR3 nucleotides read TGTGCCAGCTCACGTAGTAGGGGCACAGATACGCAGTATTTT. The variable domain in full, with the rest retrieved from reference TRBV18 and TRBJ2-3, is NAGVMQNPRHLVRRRGQEARLRCSPMKGHSHVYWYRQLPEEGLKFMVYLQKENIIDESGMPKERFSAEFPKEGPSILRIQQVVRGDSAAYFCASSRSRGTDTQYFGPGTRLTVL.

V usage is TRBV2 and J usage is TRBJ1-4; 7 bases fit TRBD1. Germline CDR1 and CDR2: SNHLY and FYNNEI. The V and J ends lost 1 base and 10 bases, in that order; junction bases with no gene match: 6. The CDR3 has 14 amino acids. The CDR3 spells CASSEGQGGGKLFF. The CDR3 DNA reads as TGTGCCAGCAGTGAAGGACAGGGAGGCGGAAAACTGTTTTTT.

This clone showed up many times. The rearrangement uses TRBV9 and TRBJ2-1, with D tentatively TRBD2 (7 bases). Trimming removed 3 bases at V and 4 bases at J, with 17 bases between. This CDR3 is 16 amino acids long. Germline lookup yields CDR1 SGDLS and CDR2 YYNGEE. Here the CDR3 reads CASSAGGLAVYNEQFF. CDR3 bases: TGTGCCAGCAGCGCCGGGGGGCTAGCAGTTTACAATGAGCAGTTCTTC.

The J gene is TRBJ2-1, the V gene TRBV5-1; TRBD2 matches 8 bases. The germline V gene has CDR1 SGHRS and CDR2 YFSETQ. The V segment lost 4 bases and the J segment 8 bases; nucleotides outside the gene matches: 8. The CDR3 loop spans 14 amino acids. The CDR3 reads CASSTISGIDEQFF. The CDR3 coding sequence is TGCGCCAGCAGCACCATTAGCGGGATAGATGAGCAGTTCTTC.

The chain has TRBV6-6 and TRBJ2-7; D gene uncertain. V was cut by 0 bases and J by 3 bases, with 12 bases left in between. The length of the CDR3 is 15 residues. Germline V gene lookup returns CDR1 MNHNY and CDR2 SVGAGI (reference sequence). The CDR3 nucleotides read TGTGCCAGCAGTTACTCGATTCCAGAAAACTACGAGCAGTACTTC. The encoded protein is CASSYSIPENYEQYF.

The chain has TRBV9 and TRBJ2-7; D is unclear. Germline CDR1 and CDR2: SGDLS and YYNGEE. V lost 0 bases to trimming and J lost 4 bases, with 14 bases between them. This CDR3 has 15 amino acids. The CDR3 coding sequence is TGTGCCAGCAGCGTAGGTCCAGGAACTCAATACGAGCAGTACTTC. Encoded protein: CASSVGPGTQYEQYF.

This sequence joins TRBV15 and TRBJ2-3; possibly TRBD1 for D (6 bases). Trimming removed 3 bases at V and 0 bases at J, with 19 bases between. This CDR3 is built from 18 residues. In germline, CDR1 is LNHNV, CDR2 YYDKDF (reference sequence). The CDR3 is CATSRGPGQGLSTDTQYF. The CDR3 region has the DNA TGTGCCACCAGCAGGGGCCCTGGGCAGGGGCTTAGCACAGATACGCAGTATTTT.

CDR3 DNA sequence: TGCAGCGTTTCTAGCGGGAGTCGCAATGAGCAGTTCTTC. It translates to CSVSSGSRNEQFF. This chain joins TRBV29-1 and TRBJ2-1; 10 bases line up with TRBD2. V dropped 5 bases and J dropped 6; count of bases not matched to a gene: 4. Germline lookup yields CDR1 SQVTM and CDR2 ANQGSEA. The CDR3 covers 13 residues.

The chain recombines TRBV27 with TRBJ1-1; no firm D call. V shed 0 bases and J shed 8 bases, with 7 bases lying between them. CDR1 and CDR2 (germline): MNHEY, SMNVEV (reference sequence). The CDR3 is 12 residues long. The CDR3 DNA reads TGTGCCAGCAGTTTATCAATGGGGGAAGCTTTCTTT. Encoded protein: CASSLSMGEAFF.

The V and J genes are TRBV6-6 and TRBJ1-5; D is unclear. V lost 6 bases, J lost 0 bases, and 12 bases lay in between. There are 15 residues in the CDR3. In germline, CDR1 is MNHNY, CDR2 SVGAGI (reference sequence). The CDR3, as DNA: TGTGCCAGCAGCCGAATAACAGATAGCAATCAGCCCCAGCATTTT. It is translated as CASSRITDSNQPQHF.

The gene calls are TRBV28 and TRBJ2-5; D ambiguous. The V and J ends lost 6 bases and 1 base respectively, with 3 bases between them. This CDR3 has 11 amino acids. The germline CDR1 and CDR2 sequences are MDHEN and SYDVKM. The CDR3 nucleotides are TGTGCCAGCAGGGGCCAAGAGACCCAGTACTTC. Its protein product is CASRGQETQYF.

The chain recombines TRBV2 with TRBJ2-5, with a weak D call TRBD2 (5 bases). Trimming shortened V by 7 bases and J by 3 bases, and 15 bases separated the two germline ends. This CDR3 has 14 residues. Germline lookup yields CDR1 SNHLY and CDR2 FYNNEI. The CDR3 DNA reads TGTGCCAGCATGTTGGGCGGGTCCAAAGAGACCCAGTACTTC. Translating gives CASMLGGSKETQYF.

This clone was seen a handful of times. This chain links TRBV2 with TRBJ1-3, with D uncertain. The CDR3 is made up of 15 amino acids. CDR1 SNHLY and CDR2 FYNNEI come from the germline V gene. V dropped 7 bases and J dropped 0 bases, with 13 bases sitting between them. The CDR3 DNA reads TGTGCCAGCAATGTTTTTGGCAGCTCTGGAAACACCATATATTTT. Translated: CASNVFGSSGNTIYF.

V usage is TRBV11-3 and J usage is TRBJ2-1; D is unclear. Deletions cut 3 bases from V and 6 bases from J, with 9 bases between. There are 13 residues in the CDR3. Germline loops: CDR1 SGHNT, CDR2 YENEEA. This chain's CDR3 is CASSFAAGNEQFF. CDR3 coding DNA: TGTGCCAGCAGCTTCGCGGCTGGCAATGAGCAGTTCTTC.

In its sample, this clone was seen a few times. The V call is TRBV11-1, the J call TRBJ2-1; weak D call: TRBD2 (5 bases). Trimming took 1 base from V and 8 from J, leaving 9 bases between them. Looked up from germline, CDR1 is SGHAT and CDR2 is FQDESV (reference sequence). This CDR3 region has 13 residues. This CDR3 reads CASSLGRADEQFF. The CDR3 bases are TGTGCCAGCAGCTTAGGTCGAGCGGATGAGCAGTTCTTC. Full variable domain (remainder filled in from reference TRBV11-1 and TRBJ2-1): EAEVAQSPRYKITEKSQAVAFWCDPISGHATLYWYRQILGQGPELLVQFQDESVVDDSQLPKDRFSAERLKGVDSTLKIQPAELGDSAMYLCASSLGRADEQFFGPGTRLTVL.

This chain joins TRBV21-1 and TRBJ2-4; TRBD1, the D gene given by the table, was not confirmed from the DNA. TRBV21-1 is an annotated pseudogene. The CDR3 length is 16 residues. The CDR3 nucleotides are TGTGCCAGCAGAGGGGACAGGAGATTGGGCAAAAACATTCAGTACTTC. Residues: CASRGDRRLGKNIQYF.

This rearrangement joins TRBV9 to TRBJ1-4; D not resolved. The germline V and J ends were trimmed by 0 bases and 5 bases, with 8 bases remaining between them. The CDR3 runs 14 residues. The germline V gene encodes CDR1 SGDLS and CDR2 YYNGEE. The CDR3 region has the DNA TGTGCCAGCAGCGTAGGTGCCGCGAATGAAAAACTGTTTTTT. This codes for CASSVGAANEKLFF.

The rearrangement joins TRBV2 to TRBJ1-3, with D hard to call. The CDR3 length is 13 residues. V lost 6 bases and J 4 bases, leaving 10 bases between the germline ends. CDR1 and CDR2 (germline): SNHLY, FYNNEI. DNA for the CDR3: TGTGCCAGCAGCGCTAGTCTGGGAAACACCATATATTTT. Translated, it gives CASSASLGNTIYF.

The chain employs TRBV6-1 and TRBJ2-7, with D possibly TRBD2 on 6 matching bases. The V gene's germline CDR1 is MNHNS and CDR2 SASEGT. Trimming removed 7 bases at V and 6 bases at J, with 22 bases between. This CDR3 has 15 residues. CDR3: CASIRFHGTGAEQYF. Written as DNA, the CDR3 is TGTGCCAGCATCCGATTCCACGGGACTGGGGCCGAGCAGTACTTC.

The chain combines TRBV19 with TRBJ2-5; 7 bases line up with TRBD1. The J segment lost 5 bases and the V segment lost 2 bases, leaving 5 bases of the junction unmatched. The germline CDR1 and CDR2 sequences are LNHDA and SQIVND (reference sequence). The CDR3 runs to 14 residues. DNA for the CDR3: TGTGCCAGTAGTATATCGACAGGGAAGGAGACCCAGTACTTC. It is translated as CASSISTGKETQYF. Based on the CDR3 plus reference TRBV19 and TRBJ2-5, the full variable domain is DGGITQSPKYLFRKEGQNVTLSCEQNLNHDAMYWYRQDPGQGLRLIYYSQIVNDFQKGDIAEGYSVSREKKESFPLTVTSAQKNPTAFYLCASSISTGKETQYFGPGTRLLVL.

This chain connects TRBV7-6 to TRBJ2-3; TRBD2 matches 14 bases. The CDR3 length is 16 residues. In germline, CDR1 is SGHVS, CDR2 FNYEAQ. V lost 5 bases, J lost 6 bases, and 7 bases stayed unmatched. This CDR3 is CASSPGLAGGGDTQYF. The CDR3 bases are TGTGCCAGCAGCCCAGGACTAGCGGGAGGTGGGGATACGCAGTATTTT.

The chain has TRBV6-1 and TRBJ2-1; TRBD2 matches 9 bases. The V gene's germline CDR1 is MNHNS and CDR2 SASEGT. This CDR3 comprises 15 residues. The J segment lost 7 bases and the V segment lost 5 bases, leaving 9 bases of the junction unmatched. As DNA, the CDR3 is TGTGCCAGCAGTTTTAGCGGGAGCGTGGGGAATGAGCAGTTCTTC. Translating it yields CASSFSGSVGNEQFF.

The chain has TRBV5-1 and TRBJ1-4; D may be TRBD1 (6 bases). Germline CDR1 SGHRS, CDR2 YFSETQ. V was clipped by 1 base and J by 6 bases, with 13 bases between them. The length of the CDR3 is 15 residues. Here the CDR3 reads CASSLKGGADEKLFF. DNA for the CDR3: TGCGCCAGCAGCTTGAAGGGGGGAGCGGATGAAAAACTGTTTTTT.

This clone has more than one count but fewer than ten. This sample includes further DNA sequences coding for the same CDR3. This chain connects TRBV9 to TRBJ1-5; D call uncertain. Germline values: CDR1 SGDLS, CDR2 YYNGEE. V was cut by 0 bases and J by 5 bases, with 12 bases left in between. The CDR3 runs to 15 residues. The CDR3 DNA follows: TGTGCCAGCAGCGTAGGGGCGGCAGAGCATCAGCCCCAGCATTTT. Encoded protein: CASSVGAAEHQPQHF.

The count of this clone is one. The chain uses TRBV27 and TRBJ2-7, with D perhaps matching TRBD2 (5 bases). The CDR3 is 13 residues long. Germline loops: CDR1 MNHEY, CDR2 SMNVEV (reference sequence). The ends were cut back, 4 bases at V and 3 bases at J, with 10 bases in the middle. The CDR3 DNA reads as TGTGCCAGCAGTTGGCAGAGGGACTACGAGCAGTACTTC. Its protein product is CASSWQRDYEQYF.

The V call is TRBV5-1, the J call TRBJ2-7; 9 bases map to TRBD1. This CDR3 contains 16 residues. The germline gives CDR1 SGHRS, CDR2 YFSETQ. The V segment lost 0 bases and the J segment 5 bases; nucleotides outside the gene matches: 9. CDR3 DNA: TGCGCCAGCAGCTTGGGGTCACAGGGGGCGTTAAACGAGCAGTACTTC. Translated, it gives CASSLGSQGALNEQYF.

V gene TRBV5-4 combines with J gene TRBJ2-4; perhaps TRBD1 as D (5 bases). This CDR3 has 16 residues. Germline loops: CDR1 SGHNT, CDR2 YYREEE (reference sequence). The V end lost 2 bases, the J end lost 0 bases, and 12 bases lay between the germline ends. The CDR3, as DNA: TGTGCCAGCAGCTTTCGACAGACCCGAGCCAAAAACATTCAGTACTTC. Its protein is CASSFRQTRAKNIQYF.